This T cell receptor beta chain was documented in a study of OX40 agonist ivuxolimab in advanced cancers. Study-wide context: Ivuxolimab was administered intravenously to patients at 0.01 to 10 mg/kg every 2 weeks.

Overall study results and limits: Near-lowest levels of clonal expansion characterized partial responders at 0.1-3.0 mg/kg.

Germline assignment: CDR1 GTSNPN and CDR2 SVGIG (reference sequence). CDR3 length equals 14 residues. The V end lost 8 bases, the J end lost 8 bases, and 19 bases lay between the germline ends. In regard to this clone: The target antigen is unknown.

TCRdb keeps only in-frame clones here, not all; method: immunoSEQ multiplex PCR. The data hold under 85,000 clones, with approximately 78% observed a single time. The V gene is TRBV30, the J gene TRBJ1-6, with a possible D match to TRBD1 (5 bases). Sequenced material: CD4+ or CD8+ T cells sorted from blood, taken in a trial of the OX40 agonist ivuxolimab. The receptor was derived from an adult with an advanced solid tumor such as melanoma, head and neck, liver or kidney cancer. Written as DNA, the CDR3 is TGTGCCCGGGCGGGACGCCGTTTGGATTCACCCCTCCACTTT. Amino acid sequence: CARAGRRLDSPLHF.